The source of this T cell receptor (beta chain) is a study of T cell repertoires in cytomegalovirus infection. Study-wide findings and caveats: Adding up the frequency of public TCR beta families identified people who carried CMV plus the relevant HLA. HLA-C-restricted CMV clonotypes gave the most frequent clonotype in two of eight donors.

From the reads, TCRdb called clonotypes with MiXCR, one entry per CDR3 protein. The data hold approximately 730,000 distinct CDR3 sequences, with about 28% observed a single time. This clonotype appeared many times. Its specificity is unknown. Unmatched junction bases numbered 4, after V lost 4 bases and J lost 1 base. The CDR3 contains 15 residues. Sequencing used cultured CD8+ T cells from PBMCs, obtained from culture after CMV antigen stimulation. The chain is built from TRBV12-3 or TRBV12-4 and TRBJ2-7; 10 bases are a match to TRBD1. The sequence was obtained from a human donor in good health (CMV status not recorded). Some clones in this sample may be carry-over from other donors' samples. CDR3 protein: CASSSWDRGSYEQYF. The CDR3 nucleotides read TGTGCCAGCAGTTCATGGGACAGGGGTTCCTACGAGCAGTACTTC.